The rows below give T cell receptor beta chains drawn from one sample of a study of blood T cell repertoires in COVID-19. Sequenced by immunoSEQ multiplex PCR; TCRdb stores in-frame clones only, minus some. Among about 48,000 clones listed, about nine tenths were seen once. Sequenced input: peripheral blood. The source is a man in his 70s with acute or convalescent COVID-19. The CDR3 runs from the conserved cysteine through the conserved F or W. The order of the fields is J gene, CDR3 length, D gene, clone size, V gene, CDR3 protein, CDR3 DNA. A D gene is named only where the DNA matches it firmly. Size tells how often a clone was seen (once, few, many) or the class of an expanded clone, and some rows leave it out.

J: TRBJ1-2; length: 14; D: -; size: -; V: TRBV6-1; CDR3: CASSVDSLGYGYTF; DNA: TGTGCCAGCAGTGTGGACAGCCTCGGCTATGGCTACACCTTC
J: TRBJ1-4; length: 14; D: TRBD1; size: -; V: TRBV5-4; CDR3: CASSLDRGTGKLFF; DNA: TGTGCCAGCAGCTTGGACAGGGGGACCGGAAAACTGTTTTTT
J: TRBJ1-6; length: 15; D: TRBD1; size: -; V: TRBV18; CDR3: CASSPRQGSNSPLHF; DNA: TGTGCCAGCTCACCCCGACAGGGAAGCAATTCACCCCTCCACTTT
J: TRBJ2-5; length: 15; D: TRBD2; size: -; V: TRBV29-1; CDR3: CSANGGLAGFETQYF; DNA: TGCAGCGCCAATGGGGGACTAGCGGGGTTCGAGACCCAGTACTTC
J: TRBJ2-3; length: 15; D: TRBD2; size: -; V: TRBV7-2; CDR3: CASSFGGVRGDTQYF; DNA: TGTGCCAGCAGCTTCGGGGGGGTTCGGGGCGATACGCAGTATTTT
J: TRBJ2-7; length: 15; D: TRBD1; size: -; V: TRBV6-5; CDR3: CASSSTGAFSYEQYF; DNA: TGTGCCAGCAGCTCGACAGGGGCGTTCTCCTACGAGCAGTACTTC
J: TRBJ2-1; length: 19; D: TRBD2; size: -; V: TRBV9; CDR3: CASSAAPSTSGAPRDEQFF; DNA: TGTGCCAGCAGCGCTGCCCCATCGACTAGCGGGGCCCCTAGGGATGAGCAGTTCTTC
J: TRBJ1-1; length: 13; D: -; size: -; V: TRBV6-5; CDR3: CASSRTQGREAFF; DNA: TGTGCCAGCAGCCGGACACAGGGTAGGGAAGCTTTCTTT
J: TRBJ1-3; length: 15; D: -; size: -; V: TRBV19; CDR3: CASSIDSSGMDTIYF; DNA: TGTGCCAGTAGTATAGATTCTTCAGGGATGGACACCATATATTTT
J: TRBJ1-1; length: 13; D: -; size: -; V: TRBV6-2/TRBV6-3; CDR3: CASSEFGNTEAFF; DNA: TGTGCCAGCAGCGAGTTCGGGAACACTGAAGCTTTCTTT
J: TRBJ1-5; length: 14; D: TRBD1; size: -; V: TRBV5-1; CDR3: CASSLAAGGQPQHF; DNA: TGCGCCAGCAGCTTGGCGGCAGGGGGACAGCCCCAGCATTTT
J: TRBJ2-7; length: 14; D: -; size: -; V: TRBV6-2/TRBV6-3; CDR3: CASSYSTVRHEQYF; DNA: TGTGCCAGCAGTTACTCGACAGTTAGACACGAGCAGTACTTC
J: TRBJ2-2; length: 17; D: TRBD2; size: -; V: TRBV4-1; CDR3: CASSQERASGASGELFF; DNA: TGCGCCAGCAGCCAAGAACGGGCTAGCGGGGCCAGCGGGGAGCTGTTTTTT
J: TRBJ2-3; length: 15; D: -; size: -; V: TRBV7-9; CDR3: CASSEKLARWNTQYF; DNA: TGTGCCAGCAGCGAAAAACTAGCACGATGGAATACGCAGTATTTT
J: TRBJ1-2; length: 17; D: TRBD1; size: -; V: TRBV18; CDR3: CASSPFLEHRGPYGYTF; DNA: TGTGCCAGCTCACCCTTTCTGGAGCACAGGGGGCCCTATGGCTACACCTTC
J: TRBJ2-2; length: 15; D: TRBD1; size: -; V: TRBV19; CDR3: CASTGAPRATGELFF; DNA: TGTGCCAGCACAGGGGCCCCTAGAGCCACCGGGGAGCTGTTTTTT
J: TRBJ1-3; length: 17; D: TRBD1; size: -; V: TRBV2; CDR3: CASQLVRGQGEGNTIYF; DNA: TGTGCCAGCCAACTTGTCCGGGGACAGGGTGAAGGAAACACCATATATTTT
J: TRBJ2-1; length: 15; D: TRBD2; size: -; V: TRBV11-2; CDR3: CASSFTSGGAHEQFF; DNA: TGTGCCAGCAGCTTTACTAGCGGGGGGGCCCATGAGCAGTTCTTC
J: TRBJ2-2; length: 13; D: -; size: -; V: TRBV12-3/TRBV12-4; CDR3: CAIQWGNTGELFF; DNA: TGTGCCATCCAATGGGGCAACACCGGGGAGCTGTTTTTT
J: TRBJ2-5; length: 15; D: -; size: -; V: TRBV11-2; CDR3: CASSLRSQGWETQYF; DNA: TGTGCCAGCAGCTTAAGGTCACAGGGTTGGGAGACCCAGTACTTC
J: TRBJ2-7; length: 19; D: TRBD2; size: -; V: TRBV7-2; CDR3: CASSLGPPTTSGGVYEQYF; DNA: TGTGCCAGCAGCTTAGGCCCCCCCACGACTAGCGGGGGGGTCTACGAGCAGTACTTC
J: TRBJ2-2; length: 17; D: TRBD2; size: -; V: TRBV10-1; CDR3: CASSKYLAGEFTGELFF; DNA: TGCGCCAGCAGTAAATACCTAGCGGGGGAGTTCACCGGGGAGCTGTTTTTT
J: TRBJ2-2; length: 16; D: TRBD1; size: -; V: TRBV6-4; CDR3: CASSATGEWNTGELFF; DNA: TGTGCCAGCAGTGCAACAGGGGAATGGAACACCGGGGAGCTGTTTTTT
J: TRBJ2-7; length: 16; D: -; size: -; V: TRBV11-2; CDR3: CASSSTPAQATAGQYF; DNA: TGTGCCAGCAGCTCCACTCCGGCCCAGGCGACCGCGGGGCAGTACTTC
J: TRBJ2-1; length: 15; D: -; size: -; V: TRBV7-2; CDR3: CASSFRPGNLNEQFF; DNA: TGTGCCAGCAGCTTTAGACCCGGGAACCTTAATGAGCAGTTCTTC
J: TRBJ2-3; length: 15; D: TRBD1; size: -; V: TRBV7-2; CDR3: CASSFYRGPTDTQYF; DNA: TGTGCCAGCAGCTTTTACAGGGGGCCGACAGATACGCAGTATTTT
J: TRBJ1-2; length: 12; D: -; size: -; V: TRBV30; CDR3: CAWVQGNYGYTF; DNA: TGTGCCTGGGTACAGGGTAACTATGGCTACACCTTC
J: TRBJ2-7; length: 17; D: TRBD2; size: -; V: TRBV4-2; CDR3: CASSQVWGLAVSYEQYF; DNA: TGTGCCAGCAGCCAAGTTTGGGGACTAGCGGTATCCTACGAGCAGTACTTC
J: TRBJ2-1; length: 15; D: TRBD2; size: once; V: TRBV6-5; CDR3: CASTPSGGALNEQFF; DNA: TGTGCCAGCACCCCGAGCGGGGGGGCTCTCAATGAGCAGTTCTTC
J: TRBJ2-1; length: 17; D: -; size: once; V: TRBV15; CDR3: CATSRTTRAHRYNEQFF; DNA: TGTGCCACCAGCAGAACAACCCGGGCACACAGGTACAATGAGCAGTTCTTC
J: TRBJ1-3; length: 16; D: TRBD1; size: -; V: TRBV28; CDR3: CASSSQTGGALYTIYF; DNA: TGTGCCAGCAGTTCCCAGACAGGGGGCGCGCTATACACCATATATTTT
J: TRBJ1-2; length: 15; D: -; size: -; V: TRBV3-1/TRBV3-2; CDR3: CASSQTNPRRIGYTF; DNA: TGTGCCAGCAGCCAAACCAACCCGAGGAGGATTGGCTACACCTTC
J: TRBJ2-7; length: 15; D: -; size: -; V: TRBV7-9; CDR3: CASRKQVGRAYEQYF; DNA: TGTGCCAGCAGGAAGCAGGTTGGCAGGGCGTACGAGCAGTACTTC
J: TRBJ1-2; length: 14; D: TRBD1; size: -; V: TRBV6-5; CDR3: CASSYSGQGQGYTF; DNA: TGTGCCAGCAGTTACTCCGGACAGGGTCAAGGCTACACCTTC
J: TRBJ1-1; length: 17; D: -; size: -; V: TRBV6-7; CDR3: CASRTAQDRRLGRGAFF; DNA: TGTGCCAGCAGGACGGCGCAGGACAGAAGGTTGGGACGTGGGGCTTTCTTT
J: TRBJ1-2; length: 14; D: TRBD1; size: -; V: TRBV4-1; CDR3: CASSDRTGEDGYTF; DNA: TGCGCCAGCAGCGACCGGACAGGGGAGGATGGCTACACCTTC
J: TRBJ2-1; length: 16; D: TRBD2; size: -; V: TRBV11-2; CDR3: CASSSDIVRGRGEQFF; DNA: TGTGCCAGCAGCAGCGATATAGTACGTGGGAGGGGTGAGCAGTTCTTC
J: TRBJ1-1; length: 15; D: -; size: -; V: TRBV18; CDR3: CASSPRTERNTEAFF; DNA: TGTGCCAGCTCACCTCGAACAGAACGGAACACTGAAGCTTTCTTT
J: TRBJ2-3; length: 13; D: -; size: -; V: TRBV7-2; CDR3: CASSLARTDTQYF; DNA: TGTGCCAGCAGCTTGGCCCGCACAGATACGCAGTATTTT
J: TRBJ2-5; length: 13; D: -; size: -; V: TRBV28; CDR3: CASRLTGPQAQYF; DNA: TGTGCCAGCAGACTTACAGGTCCCCAGGCCCAGTACTTC